What follows are 21 T cell receptor beta chains derived from one specimen sequenced in a study of T cell repertoires in cytomegalovirus infection. TCRdb itself ran the reads through MiXCR, one entry per CDR3 protein. The table includes fewer than 550,000 distinct CDR3 sequences, more than 15% detected once. Sequenced sample: CD8+ T cells from PBMCs. These TCRs come from a human donor in good health (CMV status not recorded). Some clones in this sample may be carry-over from other donors' samples.

Ten or more counts support this clonotype. The genes are TRBV12-3 or TRBV12-4 and TRBJ1-2; 7 bases are a match to TRBD1. This CDR3 is built from 13 residues. Trimming removed 6 bases from V and 7 bases from J; junction bases left unmatched: 8. The CDR3 is CASRGTDKPGYTF. The DNA of the CDR3 is TGTGCCAGCAGGGGGACAGATAAACCTGGCTACACCTTC.

This clonotype was observed at least ten times. The rearrangement links TRBV27 to TRBJ1-1, with 12 bases that match TRBD1. This CDR3 comprises 19 residues. In germline, CDR1 is MNHEY, CDR2 SMNVEV (reference sequence). Trimming took 3 bases from V and 4 from J; bases not matched to a gene: 15. DNA of the CDR3: TGTGCCAGCAGTTTGTTTCAACCGGGACAGGGGGCTTCGGGCACTGAAGCTTTCTTT. Its protein is CASSLFQPGQGASGTEAFF.

This clonotype was recorded at least ten times. The CDR3 does not end in the conserved phenylalanine or tryptophan, so this is likely a read error. The DNA is omitted, as the CDR3 cannot be located on it reliably, and the CDR3 follows TCRdb's listing. This sequence joins TRBV7-4 and TRBJ1-1; TRBD1 reflects the table's D call only, with no check against the DNA. Germline V gene data show CDR1 as SGHVT and CDR2 as SQSDAQ. The CDR3 length equals 9 residues, ends included. CDR3: CASSSPGGL.

This clonotype has more than one count but fewer than ten. The V call is TRBV6-1, the J call TRBJ2-7, with TRBD1 matching 9 bases. After removal of 4 bases from V and 3 bases from J, the junction contained 7 bases not matched to a gene. The germline V gene encodes CDR1 MNHNS and CDR2 SASEGT. The CDR3 consists of 15 residues. CDR3 in amino acids: CASSARWGQGYEQYF. CDR3 nucleotides: TGTGCCAGCAGTGCCCGATGGGGACAGGGCTACGAGCAGTACTTC.

This clonotype was picked up many times. The rearrangement uses TRBV4-2 and TRBJ1-1; 7 positions match TRBD1. The CDR3 runs 13 residues. Trimming removed 5 bases from V and 4 bases from J; junction bases left unmatched: 4. The germline V gene has CDR1 LGHNA and CDR2 YNFKEQ. CDR3 protein: CASSEQGITEAFF. The CDR3 nucleotides read TGTGCCAGCAGCGAACAGGGGATCACTGAAGCTTTCTTT.

This clonotype was recorded at least ten times. The chain has TRBV19 and TRBJ1-1; 10 bases match TRBD1. V was pared by 7 bases and J by 1 base, with 9 bases of the junction left unmatched. Per germline, CDR1 LNHDA and CDR2 SQIVND (reference sequence). CDR3 size: 16 residues. The CDR3 here is CASKLGTGATNTEAFF. CDR3 nucleotide sequence: TGTGCCAGTAAACTTGGGACAGGGGCTACGAACACTGAAGCTTTCTTT.

This chain uses TRBV9 with TRBJ2-1; no clear D gene. Trimming stripped 1 base from V and 5 bases from J, with 7 bases between. Germline V gene lookup returns CDR1 SGDLS and CDR2 YYNGEE. CDR3 length: 13 residues. The CDR3 DNA reads TGTGCCAGCAGCGTACTAGATAACAATGAGCAGTTCTTC. Amino acid sequence: CASSVLDNNEQFF.

Points on this clonotype: A much larger clone lies one base from this, so it may be a read error. The CDR3 ends on some other residue instead of the conserved phenylalanine or tryptophan, so this is likely a read error. The V gene is TRBV11-2, the J gene TRBJ2-1, with TRBD2 matching 7 bases. The CDR3 runs 15 residues. After removal of 4 bases from V and 8 bases from J, the junction contained 11 bases not matched to a gene. The germline V gene has CDR1 SGHAT and CDR2 FQNNGV. The CDR3 region is CASSSLGGPADEQFL. CDR3 coding DNA: TGTGCCAGCAGCTCCTTGGGAGGGCCCGCGGATGAGCAGTTCTTA.

This clonotype was detected ten times or more. The DNA of the CDR3 is TGTGCCAGCAGCTTCCTATCTGGGGCCGGGGAATATCAGCCCCAGCATTTT. As protein: CASSFLSGAGEYQPQHF. V and J are TRBV7-9 and TRBJ1-5, with D tentatively TRBD1 (5 bases). The V and J ends lost 3 bases and 5 bases respectively, with 20 bases between them. CDR1 is SEHNR, CDR2 FQNEAQ, per germline (reference sequence). The CDR3 loop spans 17 amino acids.

The table lists this clonotype with many counts. V is TRBV19 and J is TRBJ2-7; 9 positions match TRBD1. The ends lost 10 bases at V and 6 bases at J; junction bases unmatched: 19. Germline V gene data show CDR1 as LNHDA and CDR2 as SQIVND (reference sequence). CDR3 length: 16 residues. The CDR3 protein is CATLPPRDRVNSEQYF. The CDR3 bases are TGTGCCACACTACCCCCTCGGGACAGGGTAAACTCCGAGCAGTACTTC.

This clonotype was observed at least ten times. The rearrangement joins TRBV5-4 to TRBJ2-7; TRBD2 agrees at 10 bases. The junction had 7 bases not matched to a gene; V was cut back by 4 bases and J by 3 bases. The CDR3 is 15 residues long. CDR1 and CDR2 (germline): SGHNT, YYREEE (reference sequence). The CDR3 is CASSHSSGSNYEQYF. For the CDR3, the DNA is TGTGCCAGCAGCCACTCTAGCGGGAGTAACTACGAGCAGTACTTC.

V usage is TRBV20-1 and J usage is TRBJ1-1; D may be TRBD1 (5 bases). CDR3 length equals 12 residues. Trimming took off 8 bases at V and 7 bases at J, with 17 bases between the two ends. Germline V CDR1 and CDR2: DFQATT, SNEGSKA (reference sequence). The CDR3 region has the DNA TGCAGTTCCACAGGAGAGCTTCTTGAAGCTTTCTTT. Its translation: CSSTGELLEAFF.

This clonotype was observed many times. This sequence joins TRBV7-6 and TRBJ1-2; no firm D call. This CDR3 spans 13 amino acids. CDR1 and CDR2 from the germline V gene are SGHVS and FNYEAQ. Trimming took off 5 bases at V and 8 bases at J, with 15 bases between the two ends. In DNA, the CDR3 is TGTGCCAGCAGCCTACTCGAGGCGCAGGGCTACACCTTC. It is translated as CASSLLEAQGYTF.

This chain connects TRBV7-9 to TRBJ2-1, with a possible D match to TRBD1 (5 bases). Germline CDR1 and CDR2: SEHNR and FQNEAQ (reference sequence). The V end was cut by 5 bases, the J end by 9 bases, with 14 bases between. The CDR3 spans 13 residues. The chain's CDR3 is CASSPQGPGEQFF. CDR3 DNA: TGTGCCAGCAGCCCGCAGGGTCCAGGTGAGCAGTTCTTC.

The sample holds a few counts of this clonotype. The rearrangement links TRBV12-3 or TRBV12-4 to TRBJ2-1; D is unclear. The CDR3 has 14 residues. V was pared by 6 bases and J by 5 bases, with 14 bases between. DNA of the CDR3: TGTGCCAGCAGCCTTTATGATACTCACAATGAGCAGTTCTTC. It codes for CASSLYDTHNEQFF.

This chain joins TRBV28 and TRBJ2-7; 10 bases are shared with TRBD2. V was clipped by 6 bases and J by 3 bases; unmatched bases: 5. This CDR3 is 14 amino acids long. The V gene's germline CDR1 is MDHEN and CDR2 SYDVKM. Here the CDR3 reads CASRPSGSIYEQYF. The CDR3, as DNA: TGTGCCAGCAGACCTAGCGGGAGTATCTACGAGCAGTACTTC.

In the case of this clonotype: A much more abundant neighbour one base away suggests this may be a read error. The CDR3 nucleotides read TGTGCCAGTAGTTTCAGGACAAATCAGTCCCAGCATTTT. Protein: CASSFRTNQSQHF. The chain carries TRBV19 and TRBJ1-5, with D tentatively TRBD1 (5 bases). The CDR3 is made up of 13 amino acids. CDR1 LNHDA and CDR2 SQIVND come from the germline V gene (reference sequence). Supplemented by reference TRBV19 and TRBJ1-5, the full variable domain reads DGGITQSPKYLFRKEGQNVTLSCEQNLNHDAMYWYRQDPGQGLRLIYYSQIVNDFQKGDIAEGYSVSREKKESFPLTVTSAQKNPTAFYLCASSFRTNQSQHFGDGTRLSIL.

This clonotype was seen a few times. This chain uses TRBV20-1 with TRBJ2-5, with D unclear. The CDR3 covers 15 residues. V was shortened by 1 base and J by 2 bases, with 14 bases between the two germline ends. Germline values: CDR1 DFQATT, CDR2 SNEGSKA (reference sequence). CDR3 DNA sequence: TGCAGTGCTAGAGTGGGCTACTTCGCACAAGAGACCCAGTACTTC. Its protein is CSARVGYFAQETQYF.

This sequence joins TRBV7-6 and TRBJ2-3; 10 nucleotides agree with TRBD2. The CDR3 totals 16 residues. CDR1 is SGHVS, CDR2 FNYEAQ, per germline. V shed 5 bases, J shed 4 bases, and the junction held 9 bases outside the gene matches. The CDR3 DNA reads as TGTGCCAGCAGCGTCCCACTAGCGGGACAAGCAGATACGCAGTATTTT. Residues: CASSVPLAGQADTQYF.

The sample holds a few counts of this clonotype. The J gene is TRBJ2-3, the V gene TRBV12-3 or TRBV12-4; the match to TRBD2 covers 9 bases. The CDR3 sequence is 16 residues long. Germline trimming cut 6 bases from V and 2 bases from J; bases unmatched to any gene: 9. DNA of the CDR3: TGTGCCAGCAGCGGAGAGCGGGGGGCATCCACAGATACGCAGTATTTT. Its translation: CASSGERGASTDTQYF.

This clonotype has a count of ten or more. J is TRBJ1-6 and V is TRBV4-2; D is unclear. Germline assignment: CDR1 LGHNA and CDR2 YNFKEQ. The ends were cut back, 0 bases at V and 0 bases at J, with 12 bases in the middle. This CDR3 has 18 amino acids. In DNA, the CDR3 is TGTGCCAGCAGCCAAGATACCCAGGTCAGCTCCTATAATTCACCCCTCCACTTT. This encodes CASSQDTQVSSYNSPLHF.